These 18 T cell receptor beta chains share one sample of origin, sequenced in a study of CD4 T cells in relation to SARS-CoV-2 and coronaviruses. Before the COVID-19 pandemic, during about 2010-2018, CD4+ T cells were taken from unexposed donors. The repertoire was sequenced with immunoSEQ multiplex PCR; TCRdb's copy has only in-frame clones and lacks some. The data show 60,000 to 65,000 clones, with about 95% seen just once and roughly 0.14% held by the top ten. The sample comprised naive CD4+ T cells from PBMCs. Subset defined: naive CD4+ T cells isolated by negative enrichment. The receptors were sampled from a human donor in good health.

This sequence joins TRBV4-1 and TRBJ2-7; 12 bases match TRBD2. The trim removed 4 bases at V and 6 bases at J, leaving 22 bases unmatched. The germline CDR1 and CDR2 sequences are MGHRA and YSYEKL. The length of the CDR3 is 20 residues. CDR3 in DNA: TGCGCCAGCAGCCCGGTATACAGGGGGCGCGGAACTAGCGGGAGGTCCGAGCAGTACTTC. Its protein is CASSPVYRGRGTSGRSEQYF.

This rearrangement joins TRBV15 to TRBJ1-5; 8 nucleotides align to TRBD1. Trimming at V came to 5 bases and at J to 5 bases, leaving 8 bases not matched to a gene. The CDR3 length is 15 residues. The germline V gene has CDR1 LNHNV and CDR2 YYDKDF (reference sequence). CDR3 protein: CATSPDRGRHQPQHF. The CDR3 DNA follows: TGTGCCACCAGCCCAGACAGGGGTCGGCATCAGCCCCAGCATTTT.

The CDR3 nucleotides read TGTGCCAGCAGCCGGGACCCACAAGAGACCCAGTACTTC. Its translation: CASSRDPQETQYF. The chain uses TRBV5-4 and TRBJ2-5, with D possibly called TRBD1 or TRBD2 (5 bases each). The CDR3 spans 13 residues. Germline-derived CDR1 and CDR2 are SGHNT and YYREEE (reference sequence). V shed 4 bases and J shed 2 bases, with 9 bases lying between them.

V is TRBV14 and J is TRBJ2-4, with TRBD2 matching over 10 bases. The trim removed 7 bases at V and 2 bases at J, leaving 8 bases unmatched. Germline V CDR1 and CDR2: SGHDN, FVKESK. The CDR3 is 16 amino acids. CDR3 sequence reads: CASNLSSGRTKNIQYF. DNA of the CDR3: TGTGCCAGCAACCTATCTAGCGGGAGAACCAAAAACATTCAGTACTTC.

The rearrangement links TRBV11-2 to TRBJ2-2; D is possibly TRBD1 (6 bases). The CDR3 sequence is 14 residues long. Germline V CDR1 and CDR2: SGHAT, FQNNGV. V gave up 3 bases and J gave up 1 base, with 6 bases separating them. The CDR3 here is CASSFRGNTGELFF. For the CDR3, the DNA is TGTGCCAGCAGCTTCAGGGGGAACACCGGGGAGCTGTTTTTT.

The chain links TRBV3-1 (or the pseudogene TRBV3-2) to TRBJ2-2, with D hard to call. The CDR3 has 12 amino acids. The V gene's germline CDR1 is LGHDT and CDR2 YNNKEL (reference sequence). Trimming took 1 base from V and 15 from J, leaving 12 bases between them. The CDR3 is CASSQADGRLFF. The CDR3 nucleotides are TGTGCCAGCAGCCAAGCGGACGGGCGGTTGTTTTTT.

The rearrangement joins TRBV7-3 to TRBJ1-6; no clear D. V dropped 6 bases and J dropped 5 bases, with 8 bases sitting between them. The CDR3 loop spans 13 amino acids. Germline CDR1 SGHTA, CDR2 FQGTGA. CDR3 sequence reads: CASSTRNNSPLHF. DNA for the CDR3: TGTGCCAGCAGTACCAGAAATAATTCACCCCTCCACTTT.

Written as DNA, the CDR3 is TGTGCCAGCAGCCAAGAGCGGGACACCTCCTATGGCTACACCTTC. Translation: CASSQERDTSYGYTF. V usage is TRBV4-2 and J usage is TRBJ1-2; TRBD1 might be the D (6 bases). Germline CDR1 is LGHNA and CDR2 is YNFKEQ. Trimming pared 0 bases from V and 4 bases from J, leaving 12 bases between. The CDR3 length is 15 residues.

This chain joins TRBV27 and TRBJ1-5; D is undetermined. V was shortened by 6 bases and J by 4 bases, with 16 bases between the two germline ends. The germline V gene encodes CDR1 MNHEY and CDR2 SMNVEV (reference sequence). The CDR3 runs to 15 residues. CDR3 nucleotide sequence: TGTGCCAGCAGATACCTGGCAGGAATGAATCAGCCCCAGCATTTT. Protein sequence: CASRYLAGMNQPQHF.

As for this clone: Within the sample, other DNA sequences also encode this same CDR3. The chain combines TRBV5-1 with TRBJ2-3; D gene unclear. CDR1 and CDR2 from the germline V gene are SGHRS and YFSETQ. The CDR3 is 12 amino acids. Trimming left V 4 bases short and J 6 bases short, with 9 bases between. As DNA, the CDR3 is TGCGCCAGCAGCCCCGGCCGGGATACGCAGTATTTT. It translates to CASSPGRDTQYF.

The chain carries TRBV30 and TRBJ1-2; D uncertain. Germline-derived CDR1 and CDR2 are GTSNPN and SVGIG (reference sequence). The length of the CDR3 is 12 residues. The V and J ends lost 2 bases and 7 bases respectively, with 11 bases between them. This CDR3 reads CAWSTNYGGYTF. The CDR3 DNA is TGTGCCTGGAGTACCAACTACGGTGGCTACACCTTC.

As for this clone: Within the sample, other DNA sequences also encode this same CDR3. J is TRBJ2-3 and V is TRBV3-1 (or the pseudogene TRBV3-2), with D uncertain. Germline lookup yields CDR1 LGHDT and CDR2 YNNKEL (reference sequence). The CDR3 runs to 11 residues. Between the trimmed V and J ends, which lost 3 bases and 5 bases, there was a span of 3 bases. CDR3 sequence reads: CASSQGDTQYF. CDR3 sequence (DNA): TGTGCCAGCAGCCAGGGAGATACGCAGTATTTT.

The chain combines TRBV7-9 with TRBJ2-5; TRBD2 agrees at 7 bases. With 2 bases clipped from V and 7 bases from J, the junction kept 4 bases outside the gene matches. The CDR3 runs 13 residues. Germline CDR1 reads SEHNR; CDR2 reads FQNEAQ (reference sequence). This CDR3 reads CASSLKGGGTQYF. CDR3 sequence (DNA): TGTGCCAGCAGCTTAAAGGGCGGGGGGACCCAGTACTTC.

This chain connects TRBV10-3 to TRBJ2-1, with 7 bases fitting TRBD2. Trimming cost V 3 bases and J 2 bases; bases outside gene matches: 4. CDR1 and CDR2 from the germline V gene are ENHRY and SYGVKD. The CDR3 sequence is 15 residues long. This CDR3 reads CAISDNAGAYNEQFF. The CDR3 coding sequence is TGTGCCATCAGTGATAACGCGGGAGCCTACAATGAGCAGTTCTTC.

This clone showed up just a few times. The chain couples TRBV7-9 to TRBJ2-2, with D maybe TRBD1 (6 bases). From germline, CDR1 is SEHNR and CDR2 FQNEAQ (reference sequence). V lost 2 bases and J 1 base, leaving 11 bases between the germline ends. CDR3 size: 16 residues. CDR3 nucleotide sequence: TGTGCCAGCAGCTTACCCGGGACACGGAACACCGGGGAGCTGTTTTTT. Translated, it gives CASSLPGTRNTGELFF.

V is TRBV6-5 and J is TRBJ2-3, with 7 bases matching TRBD2. The CDR3 runs to 15 residues. The V gene's germline CDR1 is MNHEY and CDR2 SVGAGI. The trim removed 6 bases at V and 1 base at J, leaving 7 bases unmatched. Here the CDR3 DNA reads TGTGCCAGCAGGCCGGGACTAATGGGCACAGATACGCAGTATTTT. Translated, it gives CASRPGLMGTDTQYF.

This chain joins TRBV7-8 and TRBJ2-7, with 9 bases fitting TRBD2. CDR3 length equals 17 residues. Germline V gene lookup returns CDR1 SGHVS and CDR2 FQNEAQ. V shed 1 base and J 1 base; nucleotides not matched to a gene: 8. CDR3 in amino acids: CASSLEGSSGTSYEQYF. CDR3 bases: TGTGCCAGCAGCTTAGAGGGCTCTAGCGGGACTTCCTACGAGCAGTACTTC.

The rearrangement uses TRBV6-1 and TRBJ2-4; D is unresolved. This CDR3 has 13 residues. V dropped 3 bases and J dropped 9 bases, with 12 bases sitting between them. Per the germline V gene, CDR1 is MNHNS and CDR2 is SASEGT. CDR3 bases: TGTGCCAGCAGTGATCCCCCGGTTTCCATTCAGTACTTC. Protein sequence: CASSDPPVSIQYF.